A selection of T cell receptor beta chains follows, all from one sample in a study of blood T cell repertoires in COVID-19. Measured with immunoSEQ multiplex PCR; TCRdb has only the in-frame clones, and not every one. The repertoire includes approximately 71,000 clones, about 81% of them detected once, and roughly 15% sits in the top ten. The sample comprised peripheral blood. These receptors were collected from a woman over 75 with acute or convalescent COVID-19. Each CDR3 is given with its conserved first and last residue. D genes are given only for firm matches. The listing skips clone size in some rows; elsewhere it reads once, few, many or a size class.

v_call,d_call,clone_size,j_call,cdr3_nt,cdr3_aa
TRBV5-1,-,-,TRBJ2-3,TGCGCCAGCAGCTTGAACCTACAGAGCACAGATACGCAGTATTTT,CASSLNLQSTDTQYF
TRBV7-9,-,-,TRBJ1-5,TGTGCCAGCAGCTTAGCGGGGGGGGGTAATCAGCCCCAGCATTTT,CASSLAGGGNQPQHF
TRBV9,-,-,TRBJ1-2,TGTGCCAGCAGCGTCGGTCGGACAGCCGTCTATGGCTACACCTTC,CASSVGRTAVYGYTF
TRBV19,TRBD1,few,TRBJ1-3,TGTGCCAGTAGTCCTCCAACAGGGGGAGGAAACACCATATATTTT,CASSPPTGGGNTIYF
TRBV6-2/TRBV6-3,TRBD1,-,TRBJ1-5,TGTGCCAGCAGCCGATCGGGGACAGGGAAAAATCAGCCCCAGCATTTT,CASSRSGTGKNQPQHF
TRBV5-1,-,-,TRBJ2-6,TGCGCCAGCAGCTTAGGAGGGGCTGGGGCCAACGTCCTGACTTTC,CASSLGGAGANVLTF
TRBV19,TRBD2,few,TRBJ2-1,TGTGCCAGTAGTGTCAATAGCGGGAGTGCCTACAATGAGCAGTTCTTC,CASSVNSGSAYNEQFF
TRBV18,TRBD2,-,TRBJ2-1,TGTGCCAGCTCACGCCTCGTCAGCGGGGCTTCCTACAATGAGCAGTTCTTC,CASSRLVSGASYNEQFF
TRBV27,TRBD1,-,TRBJ1-1,TGTGCCACCCAGACAGGGCTCGAGACTGAAGCTTTCTTT,CATQTGLETEAFF
TRBV5-1,TRBD1,-,TRBJ1-4,TGCGCCAGCAGGAAACGACAGGGGGCGGGCCCAACTAATGAAAAACTGTTTTTT,CASRKRQGAGPTNEKLFF
TRBV7-7,TRBD2,once,TRBJ2-7,TGTGCCAGCAGCCCCCTGAGTGAGCGGGGCTACGAGCAGTACTTC,CASSPLSERGYEQYF
TRBV11-2,TRBD2,-,TRBJ2-1,TGTGCCAGCAGCTTAGATTTGTGGCTAGCGGGAGCCTACAATGAGCAGTTCTTC,CASSLDLWLAGAYNEQFF
TRBV30,TRBD1,-,TRBJ1-4,TGTGCCTGGACTTTACAGGGGTCTAATGAAAAACTGTTTTTT,CAWTLQGSNEKLFF
TRBV5-1,TRBD1,-,TRBJ2-7,TGCGCCAGCAGCCCGGAGGGCAGGGGGCACAACGAGCAGTACTTC,CASSPEGRGHNEQYF
TRBV7-9,TRBD2,-,TRBJ2-2,TGTGCCAGCAGCCCCAGTCTAGCGGCGCTTAACACCGGGGAGCTGTTTTTT,CASSPSLAALNTGELFF
TRBV7-7,-,-,TRBJ2-7,TGTGCCAGCAGCCCGCGCGCGGGATCGGGGGAGCAGTACTTC,CASSPRAGSGEQYF
TRBV4-3,-,-,TRBJ2-5,TGCGCCAGCAGCCAAGAGGGTAGCGGCCCCGGCGGGACCCAGTACTTC,CASSQEGSGPGGTQYF
TRBV7-8,-,-,TRBJ2-7,TGTGCCAGCAGCTTAAGAGCAGGGGCTGGCTACGAGCAGTACTTC,CASSLRAGAGYEQYF
TRBV7-5,-,-,TRBJ2-3,TGTGTCAGAAGCTTAGCACCTGGGACAGGTGGTTGCGGGAGGGCAGATACGCAGTATTTT,CVRSLAPGTGGCGRADTQYF
TRBV9,-,-,TRBJ2-2,TGTGCCAGCAGCCCAGACACCGGGGAGCTGTTTTTT,CASSPDTGELFF
TRBV7-6,TRBD1,-,TRBJ1-3,TGTGCCAGCAGTGCCAAGGGGACAGGGGTTCTGGGAAACACCATATATTTT,CASSAKGTGVLGNTIYF
TRBV2,-,-,TRBJ2-1,TGTGCCAGCAGTGATTCTGGCCGACAGACGAAGTTCTTC,CASSDSGRQTKFF
TRBV7-2,TRBD1,-,TRBJ2-7,TGTGCCAGCAGCATAGGACAGGGGGCAAACGAGCAGTACTTC,CASSIGQGANEQYF
TRBV7-6,TRBD1,few,TRBJ1-4,TGTGCCAGCAGCTGGGACCCAGGACAGGGGCCTGAAAAACTGTTTTTT,CASSWDPGQGPEKLFF
TRBV28,-,once,TRBJ2-7,TGTGCCAGCAAACCAGGGTCTCTGTCCGAGCAGTACTTC,CASKPGSLSEQYF
TRBV4-1,TRBD1,once,TRBJ2-2,TGCGCCAGCAGCCATGGCGACAGGGGGTTCGGGGAGCTGTTTTTT,CASSHGDRGFGELFF